One and the same sample provided the 13 T cell receptor beta chains below, sequenced in a study of cytomegalovirus exposure and HLA in healthy donors. The protocol was immunoSEQ multiplex PCR, while the TCRdb copy is restricted to in-frame clones and leaves out a portion. Counted here are roughly 250,000 clones, roughly 86% occurring once; the ten biggest clones make up less than 1.5%. Source material: PBMCs. The origin of the receptors is a woman in her 30s in good health and CMV-seropositive.

This chain links TRBV6-5 with TRBJ2-1; no clear D gene. CDR1 MNHEY and CDR2 SVGAGI come from the germline V gene. The CDR3 runs to 11 residues. The ends were cut back, 0 bases at V and 10 bases at J, with 4 bases in the middle. The CDR3 is CASSYSREQFF. DNA for the CDR3: TGTGCCAGCAGTTACTCGCGGGAGCAGTTCTTC.

The chain carries TRBV23-1 and TRBJ1-1; weak D call: TRBD1 (6 bases). TRBV23-1 is an ORF; its function is uncertain. The V end lost 3 bases, the J end lost 2 bases, and 13 bases lay between the germline ends. This CDR3 is 15 amino acids long. CDR3 region: CASSHGGGANTEAFF. The CDR3, as DNA: TGCGCCAGCAGTCATGGCGGGGGGGCAAACACTGAAGCTTTCTTT.

The rearrangement links TRBV7-6 to TRBJ2-7, with D maybe TRBD2 (6 bases). This CDR3 has 15 residues. CDR1 and CDR2 (germline): SGHVS, FNYEAQ. Between the trimmed V and J ends, which lost 5 bases and 0 bases, there was a span of 14 bases. The CDR3 protein is CASSPHGGSSYEQYF. The CDR3 DNA follows: TGTGCCAGCAGCCCCCACGGAGGGAGCTCCTACGAGCAGTACTTC.

V usage is TRBV19 and J usage is TRBJ1-2; possible D gene TRBD1, 5 bases. This CDR3 is 13 amino acids long. Trimming took off 10 bases at V and 5 bases at J, with 17 bases between the two ends. CDR1 LNHDA and CDR2 SQIVND come from the germline V gene (reference sequence). Here the CDR3 reads CATAQTAVYGYTF. The DNA for the CDR3 is TGTGCCACCGCCCAGACAGCTGTTTATGGCTACACCTTC.

V and J are TRBV7-7 and TRBJ2-7; D unclear. CDR1 SSHAT and CDR2 FNYEAQ come from the germline V gene (reference sequence). The CDR3 has 14 amino acids. The ends were cut back, 5 bases at V and 1 base at J, with 12 bases in the middle. CDR3 sequence (DNA): TGTGCCAGCAGCCCCCGGGTTGCTTCCTACGAGCAGTACTTC. It yields the protein CASSPRVASYEQYF.

This chain links TRBV9 with TRBJ1-5, with 10 bases identical to TRBD1. This CDR3 has 14 residues. Germline-derived CDR1 and CDR2 are SGDLS and YYNGEE. Trimming took 3 bases from V and 5 from J; bases not matched to a gene: 2. The DNA of the CDR3 is TGTGCCAGCAGCGGACAGGGGGCGGATCAGCCCCAGCATTTT. The encoded protein is CASSGQGADQPQHF.

The gene calls are TRBV15 and TRBJ2-1; D is unresolved. Germline CDR1 reads LNHNV; CDR2 reads YYDKDF (reference sequence). Trimming took 3 bases from V and 0 from J, leaving 9 bases between them. The CDR3 has 15 residues. The CDR3 sequence is CATSSGGASYNEQFF. Here the CDR3 DNA reads TGTGCCACCAGCAGTGGCGGAGCCTCCTACAATGAGCAGTTCTTC.

The V call is TRBV29-1, the J call TRBJ2-1, with 7 bases fitting TRBD2. Germline-derived CDR1 and CDR2 are SQVTM and ANQGSEA. CDR3 length equals 13 residues. V dropped 3 bases and J dropped 6; count of bases not matched to a gene: 5. The CDR3, as DNA: TGCAGCGTTGAGGTGGGAGGGTCCAATGAGCAGTTCTTC. Encoded protein: CSVEVGGSNEQFF.

The rearrangement joins TRBV27 to TRBJ2-7; tentatively, D is TRBD2 (5 bases). The CDR3 has 17 amino acids. Trimming took 0 bases from V and 0 from J, leaving 15 bases between them. The V gene's germline CDR1 is MNHEY and CDR2 SMNVEV (reference sequence). Here the CDR3 reads CASSLSISRTSSYEQYF. In nucleotides, the CDR3 is TGTGCCAGCAGTTTATCGATATCAAGAACTAGCTCCTACGAGCAGTACTTC.

This chain joins TRBV4-1 and TRBJ2-7; D is perhaps TRBD1 (6 bases). The CDR3 has 12 residues. Germline V lookup: CDR1 MGHRA, CDR2 YSYEKL. V shed 4 bases and J shed 12 bases, with 16 bases lying between them. In DNA form, the CDR3 reads TGCGCCAGCAGCCCGAGTGGGGGCGCCTCGTACTTC. Its translation is CASSPSGGASYF.

This clone has more than one count but fewer than ten. The chain joins TRBV29-1 to TRBJ2-5, with 14 bases identical to TRBD2. Trimming at V came to 3 bases and at J to 4 bases, leaving 4 bases not matched to a gene. From germline, CDR1 is SQVTM and CDR2 ANQGSEA. The CDR3 runs 15 residues. CDR3 in DNA: TGCAGCGTTGACGGGACTAGCGGGAGTGGAGAGACCCAGTACTTC. Its translation is CSVDGTSGSGETQYF.

V gene TRBV6-5 combines with J gene TRBJ2-4, with D possibly TRBD1 on 7 matching bases. The CDR3 contains 16 residues. V gave up 4 bases and J gave up 8 bases, with 21 bases separating them. The germline CDR1 and CDR2 sequences are MNHEY and SVGAGI. The CDR3 bases are TGTGCCAGCAGTTTGAAGGAGGGACAGCCTTGGGACATTCAGTACTTC. Translating it yields CASSLKEGQPWDIQYF.

The rearrangement joins TRBV20-1 to TRBJ2-7; D uncertain. Germline V gives CDR1 DFQATT, CDR2 SNEGSKA (reference sequence). This CDR3 has 11 residues. V was pared by 5 bases and J by 5 bases, with 10 bases between. The CDR3 loop is CSAENQDEQYF. CDR3 DNA: TGCAGTGCTGAGAATCAGGACGAGCAGTACTTC.